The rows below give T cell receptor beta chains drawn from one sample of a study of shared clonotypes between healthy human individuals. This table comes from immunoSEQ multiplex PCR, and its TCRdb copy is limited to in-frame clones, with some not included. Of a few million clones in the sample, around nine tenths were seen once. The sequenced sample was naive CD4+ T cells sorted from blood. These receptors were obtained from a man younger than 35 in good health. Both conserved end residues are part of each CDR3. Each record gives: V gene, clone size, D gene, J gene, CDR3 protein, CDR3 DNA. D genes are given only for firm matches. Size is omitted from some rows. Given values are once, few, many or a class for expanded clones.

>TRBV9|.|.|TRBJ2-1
CASSYTGYYNEQFF
TGTGCCAGCAGCTATACAGGGTATTACAATGAGCAGTTCTTC
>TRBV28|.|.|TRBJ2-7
CASSFRTEGYEQYF
TGTGCCAGCAGTTTTAGGACAGAAGGCTACGAGCAGTACTTC
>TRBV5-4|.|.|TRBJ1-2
CASSFDRIPNYGYTF
TGTGCCAGCAGCTTCGACAGGATTCCTAACTATGGCTACACCTTC
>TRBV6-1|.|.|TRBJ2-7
CASSGTLSSYEQYF
TGTGCCAGCAGTGGGACATTGAGCTCCTACGAGCAGTACTTC
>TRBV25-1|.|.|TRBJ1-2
CASSTTGVNYGYTF
TGTGCCAGCAGTACCACCGGGGTTAACTATGGCTACACCTTC
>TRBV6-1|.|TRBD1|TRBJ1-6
CASSRDSNSPLHF
TGTGCCAGCAGTCGGGACAGCAATTCACCCCTCCACTTT
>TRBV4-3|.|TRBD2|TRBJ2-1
CASSQTSGPSSYNEQFF
TGCGCCAGCAGCCAAACTAGCGGGCCTAGCTCCTACAATGAGCAGTTCTTC
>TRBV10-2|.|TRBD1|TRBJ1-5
CASSATGGNQPQHF
TGCGCCAGCAGCGCAACAGGGGGCAATCAGCCCCAGCATTTT
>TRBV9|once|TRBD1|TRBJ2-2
CASSPRTGTNTGELFF
TGTGCCAGCAGCCCAAGGACAGGGACGAACACCGGGGAGCTGTTTTTT
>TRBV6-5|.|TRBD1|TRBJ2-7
CASRPQGANEQYF
TGTGCCAGCAGACCACAGGGGGCCAACGAGCAGTACTTC
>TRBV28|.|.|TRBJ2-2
CASSPVLGLDDGELFF
TGTGCCAGCAGTCCCGTCCTGGGGCTGGACGACGGGGAGCTGTTTTTT
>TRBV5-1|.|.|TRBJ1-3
CASRPQGPGNTIYF
TGCGCCAGCCGGCCCCAAGGGCCTGGAAACACCATATATTTT
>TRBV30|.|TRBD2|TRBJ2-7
CAWIRLAGGMYF
TGTGCCTGGATACGTTTAGCGGGAGGGATGTACTTC
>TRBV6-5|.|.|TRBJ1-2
CASSYGRANYGYTF
TGTGCCAGCAGTTACGGCAGGGCGAACTATGGCTACACCTTC
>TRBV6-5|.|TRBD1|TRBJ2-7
CASSPSAGGREQYF
TGTGCCAGCAGTCCCTCAGCAGGGGGCCGCGAGCAGTACTTC
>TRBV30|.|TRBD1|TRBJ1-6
CAWSADTGVGSPLHF
TGTGCCTGGAGTGCAGATACAGGGGTGGGTTCACCCCTCCACTTT
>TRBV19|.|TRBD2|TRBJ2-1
CASSKLAGVQGEQFF
TGTGCCAGCTCGAAGTTAGCGGGAGTGCAAGGTGAGCAGTTCTTC
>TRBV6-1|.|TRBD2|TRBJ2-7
CASSGGRGGPYEQYF
TGTGCCAGCAGTGGGGGACGGGGAGGGCCCTACGAGCAGTACTTC
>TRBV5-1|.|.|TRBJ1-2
CASSSEGGPTGYTF
TGCGCCAGCAGCTCGGAAGGGGGTCCCACTGGCTACACCTTC
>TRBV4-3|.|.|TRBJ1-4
CASSQANLGRTGEKLFF
TGCGCCAGCAGCCAAGCGAATCTAGGCAGGACGGGTGAAAAACTGTTTTTT
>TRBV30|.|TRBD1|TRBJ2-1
CANNRGAYNEQFF
TGTGCCAATAACAGGGGAGCCTACAATGAGCAGTTCTTC
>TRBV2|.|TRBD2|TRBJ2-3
CASRETSGGPDTQYF
TGTGCCAGCAGGGAGACTAGCGGGGGACCAGATACGCAGTATTTT
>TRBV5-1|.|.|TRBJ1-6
CASSLEPGSPLHF
TGCGCCAGCAGCTTGGAACCAGGTTCACCCCTCCACTTT
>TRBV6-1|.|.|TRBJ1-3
CASSEHGTGNTIYF
TGTGCCAGCAGTGAACATGGGACTGGAAACACCATATATTTT
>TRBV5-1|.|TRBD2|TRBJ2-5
CASSPRTSGSETQYF
TGCGCCAGCAGCCCGAGGACTAGCGGATCGGAGACCCAGTACTTC
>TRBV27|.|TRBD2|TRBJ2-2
CASRGGLENTGELFF
TGTGCCAGCAGGGGGGGACTAGAGAACACCGGGGAGCTGTTTTTT
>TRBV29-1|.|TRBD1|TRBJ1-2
CSVEEWDSTGGFYGYTF
TGCAGCGTTGAAGAATGGGACTCGACAGGGGGCTTCTATGGCTACACCTTC
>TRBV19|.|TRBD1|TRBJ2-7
CASSSGQGITYEQYF
TGTGCCAGTAGTTCCGGACAGGGGATTACCTACGAGCAGTACTTC
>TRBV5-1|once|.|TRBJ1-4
CASRQIPTNEKLFF
TGCGCCAGCCGACAGATACCAACTAATGAAAAACTGTTTTTT
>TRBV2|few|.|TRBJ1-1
CASSDNTNTEAFF
TGTGCCAGCAGTGACAACACGAACACTGAAGCTTTCTTT
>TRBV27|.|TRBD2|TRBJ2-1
CASSPRTSGTYNEQFF
TGTGCCAGCAGTCCCCGGACTAGCGGGACCTACAATGAGCAGTTCTTC
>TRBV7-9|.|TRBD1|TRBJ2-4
CASSSGQGNIQYF
TGTGCCAGCAGCTCCGGACAGGGAAACATTCAGTACTTC
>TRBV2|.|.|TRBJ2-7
CASSEGPGYEQYF
TGTGCCAGCAGTGAAGGGCCAGGCTACGAGCAGTACTTC
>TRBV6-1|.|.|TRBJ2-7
CASGPTGNIYEQYF
TGTGCCAGCGGACCAACAGGGAATATTTACGAGCAGTACTTC
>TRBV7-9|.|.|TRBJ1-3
CAQLGETATSGNTIYF
TGTGCACAACTAGGGGAGACAGCTACCTCTGGAAACACCATATATTTT
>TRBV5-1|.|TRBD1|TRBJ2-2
CASYRRDRVEGELFF
TGCGCCAGCTACCGCCGGGACAGGGTTGAGGGGGAGCTGTTTTTT
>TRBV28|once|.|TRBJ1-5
CASSFAGSQPQHF
TGTGCCAGCAGTTTTGCAGGGAGCCAGCCCCAGCATTTT
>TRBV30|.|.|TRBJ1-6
CAWRQNLNSYNSPLHF
TGTGCCTGGAGACAGAACCTTAACTCCTATAATTCACCCCTCCACTTT
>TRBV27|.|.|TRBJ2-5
CASSSAERLQETQYF
TGTGCCAGCAGTTCGGCCGAGCGGCTTCAAGAGACCCAGTACTTC
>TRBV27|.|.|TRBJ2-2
CATSPLGKNTGELFF
TGTGCCACCTCACCTCTCGGGAAGAACACCGGGGAGCTGTTTTTT
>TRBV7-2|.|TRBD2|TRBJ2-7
CASSLGVSGRNSYEQYF
TGTGCCAGCAGCCTAGGTGTTAGCGGGAGAAACTCCTACGAGCAGTACTTC
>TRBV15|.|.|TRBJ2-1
CATTRGAGLGNEQFF
TGTGCCACCACGCGCGGGGCGGGGCTAGGCAATGAGCAGTTCTTC
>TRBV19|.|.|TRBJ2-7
CASRLTGTYEQYF
TGTGCCAGTAGGCTGACAGGAACCTACGAGCAGTACTTC
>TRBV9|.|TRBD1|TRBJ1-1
CASSVGPDTDRGRAEAFF
TGTGCCAGCAGCGTAGGTCCCGACACCGACAGGGGAAGGGCTGAAGCTTTCTTT
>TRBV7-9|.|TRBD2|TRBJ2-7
CASSPPGTSGSYEQYF
TGTGCCAGCAGCCCGCCAGGGACTAGCGGTTCCTACGAGCAGTACTTC
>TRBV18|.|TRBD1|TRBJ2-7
CASSPGQGPPYEQYF
TGTGCCAGCTCTCCCGGACAGGGCCCTCCCTACGAGCAGTACTTC
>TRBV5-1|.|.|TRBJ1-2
CASSLGGTSDGYTF
TGCGCCAGCAGCTTGGGAGGGACATCGGATGGCTACACCTTC
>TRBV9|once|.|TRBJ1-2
CASRGSGSYGYTF
TGTGCCAGCAGAGGGTCAGGGAGCTATGGCTACACCTTC
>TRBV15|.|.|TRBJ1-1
CATSGLYSTEAFF
TGTGCCACCAGCGGATTATACAGCACTGAAGCTTTCTTT
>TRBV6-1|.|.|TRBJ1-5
CATLRGQSNQPQHF
TGTGCCACCCTCCGGGGGCAGAGCAATCAGCCCCAGCATTTT
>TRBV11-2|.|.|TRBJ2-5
CASSFLFSRGAGETQYF
TGTGCCAGCAGCTTTTTATTCTCGAGGGGGGCGGGCGAGACCCAGTACTTC
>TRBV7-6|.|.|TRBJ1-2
CASSLVGQGDKHYGYTF
TGTGCCAGCAGCTTAGTTGGGCAGGGCGATAAGCACTATGGCTACACCTTC
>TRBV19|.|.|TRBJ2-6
CASSITPGRSSGANVLTF
TGTGCCAGTAGTATTACGCCGGGACGGAGCTCTGGGGCCAACGTCCTGACTTTC
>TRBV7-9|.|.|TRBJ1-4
CASSFIKRTTNEKLFF
TGTGCCAGCAGCTTTATTAAAAGGACAACTAATGAAAAACTGTTTTTT
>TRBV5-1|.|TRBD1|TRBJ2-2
CASSAVAGGYTGELFF
TGCGCCAGCAGCGCCGTGGCAGGGGGATACACCGGGGAGCTGTTTTTT
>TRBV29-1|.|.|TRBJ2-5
CSVAGVETQYF
TGCAGCGTTGCAGGGGTGGAGACCCAGTACTTC
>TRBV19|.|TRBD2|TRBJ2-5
CASSIAVTSYRETQYF
TGTGCCAGTAGTATCGCCGTGACTAGCTACCGAGAGACCCAGTACTTC
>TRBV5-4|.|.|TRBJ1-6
CASSINYNSPLHF
TGTGCCAGCAGTATTAACTATAATTCACCCCTCCACTTT
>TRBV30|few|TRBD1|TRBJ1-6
CAWRMFQGARSPLHF
TGTGCCTGGAGGATGTTTCAGGGGGCTCGTTCACCCCTCCACTTT
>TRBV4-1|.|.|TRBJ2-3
CASSHPTASDTQYF
TGCGCCAGCAGCCACCCGACTGCCTCAGATACGCAGTATTTT